The sequence of this T cell receptor beta chain was determined in a study of cytomegalovirus exposure and HLA in healthy donors. Study conclusions and caveats: The study recorded around 160 TCR beta chains that were cytomegalovirus-associated. Cytomegalovirus status was reportedly diagnosed by the classifier with high sensitivity and specificity.

A remark on this clone: Its target is not known.

CDR1 is SGHNT, CDR2 YYREEE, per germline (reference sequence). With 4 bases removed from V and 5 bases from J, the gap between germline ends came to 19 bases. The CDR3 covers 16 residues. PCR employed 60 Vbeta and 13 Jbeta primers. Sequencing used immunoSEQ multiplex PCR; TCRdb keeps in-frame clones, though not all of them. The sample lists 95,000 to 100,000 clones, 70% to 80% occurring once. The sample comprised PBMCs. This sequence joins TRBV5-4 and TRBJ2-1; D call uncertain. This TCR came from a female donor in good health and CMV-seronegative. CDR3 bases: TGTGCCAGCAGCCCGTCCACCAGGTCTCAGGACAATGAGCAGTTCTTC. It translates to CASSPSTRSQDNEQFF.